This TCR beta chain derives from a study of blood T cell repertoires in COVID-19. Study details: Spain, Italy and the United States supplied samples that represented acute and convalescent COVID-19. Sources were T cells, B-cell-depleted T cells, or PBMCs; the material itself was cDNA or gDNA.

In the source study's methods: How many nucleated cells were present was estimated from reference gene primer amplification. Profiling relied on immunoSEQ multiplex PCR, and the TCRdb table lists in-frame clones only, not all of them. V, J and clone size reflect that table, while D and trimming were determined from the DNA. The table records over 100,000 clones, more than 65% of them present only once. CDR3 length equals 16 residues. With V trimmed by 1 base and J by 3 bases, 6 bases remained unmatched. Germline V gene data show CDR1 as SGDLS and CDR2 as YYNGEE. The receptor was isolated from an elderly woman with active or convalescent COVID-19. V usage is TRBV9 and J usage is TRBJ1-4, with 7 bases aligning to TRBD1. Sequenced: peripheral blood. CDR3 amino acids: CASSVTTGTANEKLFF. CDR3 coding DNA: TGTGCCAGCAGCGTAACGACCGGGACAGCTAATGAAAAACTGTTTTTT. The entire variable domain, with the rest obtained from reference TRBV9 and TRBJ1-4, is as follows: DSGVTQTPKHLITATGQRVTLRCSPRSGDLSVYWYQQSLDQGLQFLIQYYNGEERAKGNILERFSAQQFPDLHSELNLSSLELGDSALYFCASSVTTGTANEKLFFGSGTQLSVL.